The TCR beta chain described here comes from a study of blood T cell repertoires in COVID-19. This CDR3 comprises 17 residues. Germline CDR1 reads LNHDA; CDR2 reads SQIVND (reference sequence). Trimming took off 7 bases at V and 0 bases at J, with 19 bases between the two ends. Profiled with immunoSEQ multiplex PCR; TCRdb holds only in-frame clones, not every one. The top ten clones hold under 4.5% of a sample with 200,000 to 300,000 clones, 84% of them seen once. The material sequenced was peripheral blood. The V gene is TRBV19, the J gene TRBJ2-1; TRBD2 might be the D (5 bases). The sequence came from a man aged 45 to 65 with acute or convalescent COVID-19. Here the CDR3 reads CASMNSKLGSSYNEQFF. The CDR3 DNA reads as TGTGCCAGTATGAATTCGAAATTAGGGAGCTCCTACAATGAGCAGTTCTTC.